Presented here are 31 T cell receptor beta chains from one specimen sequenced in a study of identical twins (dated by TCRdb to the mid-2010s). Libraries were constructed by 5' RACE. Sequencing instrument: Illumina HiSeq 2000. TCRdb trimmed the raw reads at Q25, called clones with MiXCR and kept productive beta chains. Each CDR3 protein gets just one entry, which takes the most common genes and DNA from the rows behind it. The sample records some 500,000 distinct CDR3 sequences, 14% of which are singletons. The biggest ten clones account for approximately 0.52% of the sample. These data were also reused for a study on yellow fever vaccine responses in identical twins.

Sequenced input: CD4+ T cells sorted from blood. All receptors come from a woman aged 18 to 35 in good health.

This clonotype was detected a few times. V usage is TRBV4-3 and J usage is TRBJ2-3; D is uncertain. Germline CDR1 reads LGHNA; CDR2 reads YSLEER. Trimming stripped 0 bases from V and 0 bases from J, with 4 bases between. This CDR3 has 14 amino acids. The CDR3 protein is CASSQDRSTDTQYF. DNA of the CDR3: TGCGCCAGCAGCCAAGACAGGAGCACAGATACGCAGTATTTT.

The V call is TRBV6-1, the J call TRBJ2-3; a weak D match, TRBD2 (5 bases). CDR1 is MNHNS, CDR2 SASEGT, per germline. The CDR3 has 16 residues. V lost 5 bases and J lost 2, with 17 bases in between. The CDR3 DNA is TGTGCCAGCAGTCCGACCCGCGGGCTGACCACAGATACGCAGTATTTT. It translates to CASSPTRGLTTDTQYF.

The chain joins TRBV9 to TRBJ2-5, with 8 bases identical to TRBD1. This CDR3 spans 15 amino acids. V was pared by 3 bases and J by 5 bases, with 9 bases of the junction left unmatched. CDR1 is SGDLS, CDR2 YYNGEE, per germline. CDR3 DNA: TGTGCCAGCAGCGCGCGTGACAGGGGTATGGAGACCCAGTACTTC. It yields the protein CASSARDRGMETQYF.

Comments on this clonotype: Just one base apart from a much larger clone, this may be a read error. The DNA of the CDR3 is TGTGCCATCAGTACGACACCGAACACCGGGGAGCTGTTTTTT. It codes for CAISTTPNTGELFF. This sequence joins TRBV6-1 and TRBJ2-2, with D uncertain. CDR1 is MNHNS, CDR2 SASEGT, per germline. There are 14 residues in the CDR3.

The chain couples TRBV24-1 to TRBJ2-5; 8 nucleotides line up with TRBD1. Germline assignment: CDR1 KGHDR and CDR2 SFDVKD. The CDR3 runs to 15 residues. V was pared by 4 bases and J by 4 bases, with 7 bases of the junction left unmatched. CDR3 region: CATSDPTGAGETQYF. The CDR3 coding sequence is TGTGCCACCAGTGACCCGACAGGGGCGGGAGAGACCCAGTACTTC.

This clonotype has only a few counts. The rearrangement links TRBV10-2 to TRBJ2-7, with 8 positions matching TRBD2. This CDR3 spans 18 amino acids. The V gene's germline CDR1 is WSHSY and CDR2 SAAADI. The J segment lost 3 bases and the V segment lost 5 bases, leaving 18 bases of the junction unmatched. In nucleotides, the CDR3 is TGCGCCAGCAGTAACCCGTCATCGGGAGGGCGGGGGAACTACGAGCAGTACTTC. This sequence encodes CASSNPSSGGRGNYEQYF.

V gene TRBV12-3 or TRBV12-4 combines with J gene TRBJ2-1, with TRBD2 matching 11 bases. J was trimmed by 6 bases and V by 6 bases; bases with no gene match: 13. The CDR3 spans 17 residues. In DNA form, the CDR3 reads TGTGCCAGCAGCGAACTAGCGGGGGCCATACTAATCAATGAGCAGTTCTTC. Translation: CASSELAGAILINEQFF.

The CDR3 DNA is TGTGCCAGCAGCTTAGCCCGGGACAGAGGGAATCAGCCCCAGCATTTT. It translates to CASSLARDRGNQPQHF. The V gene is TRBV7-2, the J gene TRBJ1-5; 7 positions match TRBD1. Unmatched junction bases numbered 6, after V lost 0 bases and J lost 4 bases. The germline CDR1 and CDR2 sequences are SGHTA and FQGNSA. The CDR3 loop spans 16 amino acids.

This sequence joins TRBV5-1 and TRBJ2-1; possible D gene TRBD2, 5 bases. The CDR3 has 13 residues. Germline assignment: CDR1 SGHRS and CDR2 YFSETQ. Trimming stripped 3 bases from V and 7 bases from J, with 11 bases between. The chain's CDR3 is CASSSGSGNEQFF. CDR3 nucleotide sequence: TGCGCCAGCAGCTCCGGGTCGGGGAATGAGCAGTTCTTC. Complete variable domain (other parts from reference TRBV5-1 and TRBJ2-1): KAGVTQTPRYLIKTRGQQVTLSCSPISGHRSVSWYQQTPGQGLQFLFEYFSETQRNKGNFPGRFSGRQFSNSRSEMNVSTLELGDSALYLCASSSGSGNEQFFGPGTRLTVL.

About this clonotype: Since a far larger clone is one base different, this is likely a read error. The chain combines TRBV12-3 or TRBV12-4 with TRBJ2-7; D unclear. The CDR3 contains 11 residues. The CDR3 sequence is CASRLGYEQYF. The CDR3 DNA sequence: TGTGCCAGCAGATTAGGCTACGAGCAGTACTTC.

This clonotype showed up many times. The chain recombines TRBV12-3 or TRBV12-4 with TRBJ1-2; D not certain. V lost 1 base and J lost 7, with 4 bases in between. The CDR3 has 11 amino acids. CDR3 amino acids: CASSLGVGYTF. CDR3 coding DNA: TGTGCCAGCAGTTTAGGGGTTGGCTACACCTTC.

The V and J genes are TRBV4-3 and TRBJ1-2; TRBD1 is a possible D gene (5 bases). V was shortened by 1 base and J by 6 bases, with 27 bases between the two germline ends. The length of the CDR3 is 19 residues. The germline V gene encodes CDR1 LGHNA and CDR2 YSLEER. CDR3 coding DNA: TGCGCCAGCAGCCAAGGGGTGGGACCTGGCCTGGTCCGGGTGGATGGCTACACCTTC. This encodes CASSQGVGPGLVRVDGYTF.

Points on this clonotype: A much more abundant neighbour one base away suggests this may be a read error. The chain recombines TRBV24-1 with TRBJ2-3; TRBD2 might be the D (5 bases). Germline V gene lookup returns CDR1 KGHDR and CDR2 SFDVKD. CDR3 length equals 17 residues. CDR3 nucleotides: TGTGCCACCAGTGACCCGGGCCTTACGAGGGCCAAAGATCCGCAGTATTTT. Translated, it gives CATSDPGLTRAKDPQYF.

The chain carries TRBV7-8 and TRBJ2-7, with TRBD2 matching 9 bases. CDR3 length equals 14 residues. Looked up from germline, CDR1 is SGHVS and CDR2 is FQNEAQ. The trim removed 7 bases at V and 3 bases at J, leaving 7 bases unmatched. This CDR3 reads CASTIAGEGYEQYF. CDR3 DNA: TGTGCCAGCACCATAGCGGGGGAAGGCTACGAGCAGTACTTC. The full variable domain, in which reference TRBV7-8 and TRBJ2-7 provide the parts outside the CDR3, is GAGVSQSPRYKVAKRGQDVALRCDPISGHVSLFWYQQALGQGPEFLTYFQNEAQLDKSGLPSDRFFAERPEGSVSTLKIQRTQQEDSAVYLCASTIAGEGYEQYFGPGTRLTVT.

This clonotype was seen only a few times. The chain couples TRBV7-2 to TRBJ2-2; D may match TRBD1 or TRBD2 (5 bases each). CDR1 and CDR2 (germline): SGHTA, FQGNSA. The V end lost 6 bases, the J end lost 4 bases, and 15 bases lay between the germline ends. The CDR3 totals 15 residues. The CDR3 DNA follows: TGTGCCAGCAGTCCCGGGACCCTCAGCACCGGGGAGCTGTTTTTT. This codes for CASSPGTLSTGELFF.

Only a few counts were recorded for this clonotype. J is TRBJ2-1 and V is TRBV6-5; TRBD1 aligns across 7 bases. The CDR3 totals 15 residues. V was clipped by 0 bases and J by 6 bases; unmatched bases: 5. CDR1 MNHEY and CDR2 SVGAGI come from the germline V gene. This CDR3 is CASSYSGTATNEQFF. CDR3 coding DNA: TGTGCCAGCAGTTACTCCGGGACAGCCACCAATGAGCAGTTCTTC.

This clonotype was observed once. V is TRBV7-8 and J is TRBJ1-1, with D possibly matching TRBD1 (6 bases). The CDR3 totals 14 residues. V was trimmed by 5 bases and J by 2 bases, leaving 12 bases between them. From germline, CDR1 is SGHVS and CDR2 FQNEAQ. In nucleotides, the CDR3 is TGTGCCAGCAGCCGGGGGGCAGTCAACACTGAAGCTTTCTTT. The encoded protein is CASSRGAVNTEAFF.

This clonotype was found many times. The genes are TRBV6-2 or TRBV6-3 and TRBJ1-2; TRBD1 aligns across 7 bases. Germline V gene lookup returns CDR1 MNHEY and CDR2 SVGEGT. The CDR3 consists of 14 residues. V lost 5 bases, J lost 3 bases, and 6 bases stayed unmatched. CDR3 sequence: CASSLGTAYYGYTF. In DNA form, the CDR3 reads TGTGCCAGCAGTCTCGGGACAGCGTACTATGGCTACACCTTC.

This clonotype was seen only a few times. CDR3 nucleotide sequence: TGCGCCAGCAGCTTCCCGATGGGGCTGGTGACTGGGGCCAACGTCCTGACTTTC. Encoded protein: CASSFPMGLVTGANVLTF. This chain links TRBV5-1 with TRBJ2-6; TRBD1 might be the D (5 bases). The CDR3 consists of 18 residues. Trimming removed 2 bases from V and 2 bases from J, with 17 bases in between. Germline-derived CDR1 and CDR2 are SGHRS and YFSETQ.

This clonotype turned up a few times. The chain recombines TRBV18 with TRBJ2-7; D is unresolved. CDR3 length: 13 amino acids. V gave up 6 bases and J gave up 6 bases, with 15 bases separating them. Per germline, CDR1 KGHSH and CDR2 LQKENI. In DNA, the CDR3 is TGTGCCAGCTCCGGCGTCAAGACCCTCGAGCAGTACTTC. This codes for CASSGVKTLEQYF.

V usage is TRBV28 and J usage is TRBJ2-5; 12 bases are a match to TRBD2. Germline loops: CDR1 MDHEN, CDR2 SYDVKM. The junction had 2 bases not matched to a gene; V was cut back by 6 bases and J by 3 bases. The CDR3 has 14 residues. CDR3 nucleotides: TGTGCCAGCAGCAGGACTAGCGGGGAAGAGACCCAGTACTTC. Translation: CASSRTSGEETQYF. Based on the CDR3 plus reference TRBV28 and TRBJ2-5, the full variable domain is DVKVTQSSRYLVKRTGEKVFLECVQDMDHENMFWYRQDPGLGLRLIYFSYDVKMKEKGDIPEGYSVSREKKERFSLILESASTNQTSMYLCASSRTSGEETQYFGPGTRLLVL.

This clonotype has only a few counts. This rearrangement joins TRBV27 to TRBJ2-2, with TRBD1 matching 8 bases. CDR3 size: 15 residues. Germline trimming cut 2 bases from V and 4 bases from J; bases unmatched to any gene: 3. The V gene's germline CDR1 is MNHEY and CDR2 SMNVEV (reference sequence). CDR3 loop: CASSLSQGATGELFF. CDR3 coding DNA: TGTGCCAGCAGTTTAAGCCAGGGGGCCACCGGGGAGCTGTTTTTT.

This clonotype showed up just a few times. The CDR3 sequence is CASSYFGGPGQPQHF. In DNA, the CDR3 is TGTGCCAGCAGTTACTTCGGGGGGCCTGGGCAGCCCCAGCATTTT. J is TRBJ1-5 and V is TRBV6-2 or TRBV6-3, with D tentatively TRBD1 (6 bases). The length of the CDR3 is 15 residues. Trimming shortened V by 1 base and J by 7 bases, and 14 bases separated the two germline ends. Germline V gene sequence: CDR1 MNHEY, CDR2 SVGEGT.

This clonotype has a single count. As DNA, the CDR3 is TGTGCCAGCTCACCCCCAGGACAGGTTAGGGGGGAGCAGTTCTTC. As protein: CASSPPGQVRGEQFF. The chain recombines TRBV18 with TRBJ2-1, with 7 bases aligning to TRBD1. The V gene's germline CDR1 is KGHSH and CDR2 LQKENI. Germline trimming cut 3 bases from V and 10 bases from J; bases unmatched to any gene: 12. The CDR3 totals 15 residues.

This clonotype was found a few times. The rearrangement joins TRBV20-1 to TRBJ2-2; TRBD1 aligns across 7 bases. Germline loops: CDR1 DFQATT, CDR2 SNEGSKA (reference sequence). The CDR3 consists of 14 residues. V was pared by 1 base and J by 3 bases, with 2 bases of the junction left unmatched. The CDR3 sequence is CSARVGTDTGELFF. CDR3 nucleotide sequence: TGCAGTGCTAGAGTCGGGACAGACACCGGGGAGCTGTTTTTT.

The rearrangement joins TRBV29-1 to TRBJ2-3; 8 nucleotides agree with TRBD2. Germline loops: CDR1 SQVTM, CDR2 ANQGSEA. Trimming at V came to 7 bases and at J to 4 bases, leaving 7 bases not matched to a gene. The CDR3 is 13 amino acids. CDR3 protein: CSGTLAGPDTQYF. CDR3 nucleotides: TGCAGCGGGACCCTAGCGGGCCCAGATACGCAGTATTTT.

The rearrangement uses TRBV7-2 and TRBJ2-7, with D perhaps matching TRBD1 (6 bases). CDR1 and CDR2 from the germline V gene are SGHTA and FQGNSA. V lost 5 bases to trimming and J lost 0 bases, with 14 bases between them. The CDR3 loop spans 15 amino acids. The CDR3 nucleotides read TGTGCCAGCAGCCTACGGGACACCCCCTCCTACGAGCAGTACTTC. It codes for CASSLRDTPSYEQYF.

The V call is TRBV28, the J call TRBJ1-4; 8 bases are shared with TRBD1. The CDR3 consists of 16 residues. V shed 4 bases and J 7 bases; nucleotides not matched to a gene: 11. Germline V gene data show CDR1 as MDHEN and CDR2 as SYDVKM. CDR3 region: CASSSVTGGFFEKLFF. Here the CDR3 DNA reads TGTGCCAGCAGTTCAGTCACAGGGGGATTTTTTGAAAAACTGTTTTTT.

This clonotype has just a few counts. The chain is built from TRBV6-1 and TRBJ1-1, with D possibly matching TRBD1 (6 bases). In germline, CDR1 is MNHNS, CDR2 SASEGT. The germline V and J ends were trimmed by 6 bases and 0 bases, with 11 bases remaining between them. The CDR3 loop spans 14 amino acids. The CDR3 DNA is TGTGCCAGCAGCCGACAGGCCATGAACACTGAAGCTTTCTTT. This translates into CASSRQAMNTEAFF.

This clonotype has a count of ten or more. The gene calls are TRBV12-3 or TRBV12-4 and TRBJ2-7; D unclear. The CDR3 runs 14 residues. The V end was cut by 3 bases, the J end by 6 bases, with 15 bases between. CDR3 DNA sequence: TGTGCCAGCAGTTTTTTTCAGTACCGGCCCGAGCAGTACTTC. Its translation: CASSFFQYRPEQYF.

The chain recombines TRBV4-1 with TRBJ2-3; TRBD2 is a possible D gene (6 bases). Germline lookup yields CDR1 MGHRA and CDR2 YSYEKL. Trimming took off 0 bases at V and 2 bases at J, with 18 bases between the two ends. The CDR3 has 18 amino acids. CDR3 amino acids: CASSQDPDYHVATDTQYF. In nucleotides, the CDR3 is TGCGCCAGCAGCCAAGATCCGGACTACCACGTAGCCACAGATACGCAGTATTTT.